This T cell receptor (beta chain) was observed in a study of T cell clonotyping in hematopoietic cell transplantation. Whole-study context: Pretransplant recipient samples were taken after cytoreduction. Findings of the study overall: After transplant, recipient diversity fell while pathologically expanded clonotypes grew through day 180. CD4 and CD8 repertoire contributions could not be separated without sorting.

The data were produced by immunoSEQ multiplex PCR, yet TCRdb's version contains in-frame clones alone and is incomplete. Here the sample spans about 29,000 clones, approximately 80% being singletons. The time point here: recipient sample about 28 days before transplant, after cytoreduction. Recipient blood drawn about 28 days pretransplant and days 30, 100, 180 after. There are a few counts of this clone. The target antigen is unknown. CDR3 size: 17 residues. CDR1 and CDR2 (germline): SGHRS, YFSETQ. The trim removed 4 bases at V and 8 bases at J, leaving 15 bases unmatched. V usage is TRBV5-1 and J usage is TRBJ1-4, with 9 bases matching TRBD1. Source: peripheral blood mononuclear cells, taken before stem cell transplant. The receptor was isolated from a woman aged 25-40 years with chronic myeloid leukemia. Some clones in this sample may be carry-over from other donors' samples. CDR3 sequence reads: CASSIRPDRGIGEKLFF. CDR3 coding DNA: TGCGCCAGCAGCATACGACCTGACAGGGGGATAGGGGAAAAACTGTTTTTT.